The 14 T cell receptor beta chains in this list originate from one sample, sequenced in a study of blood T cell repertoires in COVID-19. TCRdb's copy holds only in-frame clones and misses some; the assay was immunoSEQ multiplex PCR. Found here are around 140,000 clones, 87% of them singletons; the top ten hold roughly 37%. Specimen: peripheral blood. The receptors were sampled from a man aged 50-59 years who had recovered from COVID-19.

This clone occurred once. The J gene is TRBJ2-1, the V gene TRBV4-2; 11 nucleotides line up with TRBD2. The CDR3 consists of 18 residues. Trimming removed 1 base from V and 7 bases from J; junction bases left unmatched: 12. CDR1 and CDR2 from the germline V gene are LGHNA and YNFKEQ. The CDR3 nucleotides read TGTGCCAGCAGCCAAGCGCCCCCGAGTAGCGGGGGGGTTAATGAGCAGTTCTTC. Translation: CASSQAPPSSGGVNEQFF.

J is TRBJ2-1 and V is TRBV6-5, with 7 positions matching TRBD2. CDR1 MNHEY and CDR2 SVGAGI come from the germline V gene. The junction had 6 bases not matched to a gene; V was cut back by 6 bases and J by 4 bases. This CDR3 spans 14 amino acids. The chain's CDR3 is CASRKGRGYNEQFF. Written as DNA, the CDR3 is TGTGCCAGCAGGAAAGGGCGGGGGTACAATGAGCAGTTCTTC.

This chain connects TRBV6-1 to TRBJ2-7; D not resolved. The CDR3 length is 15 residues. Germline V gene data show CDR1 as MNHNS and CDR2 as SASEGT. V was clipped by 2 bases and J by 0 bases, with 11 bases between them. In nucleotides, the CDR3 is TGTGCCAGCAGTGAACCGACACTGTACTCCTACGAGCAGTACTTC. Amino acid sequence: CASSEPTLYSYEQYF.

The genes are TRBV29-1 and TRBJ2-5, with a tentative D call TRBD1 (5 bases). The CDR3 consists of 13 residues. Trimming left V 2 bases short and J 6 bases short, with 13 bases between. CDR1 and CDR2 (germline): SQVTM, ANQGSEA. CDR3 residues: CSVEQGRAQTQYF. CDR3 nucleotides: TGCAGCGTTGAACAAGGCAGGGCGCAGACCCAGTACTTC.

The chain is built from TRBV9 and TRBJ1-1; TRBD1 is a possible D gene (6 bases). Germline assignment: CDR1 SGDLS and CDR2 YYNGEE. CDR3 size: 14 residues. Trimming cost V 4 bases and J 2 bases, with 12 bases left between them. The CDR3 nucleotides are TGTGCCAGCAGCACGCAGGGGACAAACACTGAAGCTTTCTTT. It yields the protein CASSTQGTNTEAFF.

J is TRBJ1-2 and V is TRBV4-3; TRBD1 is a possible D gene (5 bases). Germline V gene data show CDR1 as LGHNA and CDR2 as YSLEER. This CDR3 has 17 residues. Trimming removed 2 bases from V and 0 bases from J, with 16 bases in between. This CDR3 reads CASSQSPVGAPNYGYTF. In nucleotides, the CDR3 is TGCGCCAGCAGCCAATCGCCTGTAGGGGCTCCTAACTATGGCTACACCTTC.

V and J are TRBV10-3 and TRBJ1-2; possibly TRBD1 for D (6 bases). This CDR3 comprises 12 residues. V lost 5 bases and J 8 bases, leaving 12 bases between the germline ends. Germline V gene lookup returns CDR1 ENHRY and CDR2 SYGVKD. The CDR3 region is CAISQNRDGYTF. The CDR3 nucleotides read TGTGCCATCAGTCAAAACAGGGACGGCTACACCTTC.

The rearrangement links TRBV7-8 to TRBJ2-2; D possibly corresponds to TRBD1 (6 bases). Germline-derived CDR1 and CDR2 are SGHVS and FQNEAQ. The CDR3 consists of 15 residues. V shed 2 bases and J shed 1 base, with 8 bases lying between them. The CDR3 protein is CASSLWGQNTGELFF. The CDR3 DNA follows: TGTGCCAGCAGCTTATGGGGGCAGAACACCGGGGAGCTGTTTTTT.

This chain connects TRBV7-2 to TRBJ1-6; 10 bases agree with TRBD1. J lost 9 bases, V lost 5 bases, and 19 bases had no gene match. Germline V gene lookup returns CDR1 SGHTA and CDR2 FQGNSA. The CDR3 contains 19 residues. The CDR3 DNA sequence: TGTGCCAGCAGCGACGACAGGGGGCGGTTTTTTGGTGTGGGTTCACCCCTCCACTTT. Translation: CASSDDRGRFFGVGSPLHF.

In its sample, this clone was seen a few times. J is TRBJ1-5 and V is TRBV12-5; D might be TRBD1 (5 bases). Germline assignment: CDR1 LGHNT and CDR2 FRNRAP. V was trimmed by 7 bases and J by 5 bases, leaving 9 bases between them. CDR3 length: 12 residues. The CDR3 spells CASAGEDQPQHF. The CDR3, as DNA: TGTGCTAGTGCGGGGGAAGATCAGCCCCAGCATTTT.

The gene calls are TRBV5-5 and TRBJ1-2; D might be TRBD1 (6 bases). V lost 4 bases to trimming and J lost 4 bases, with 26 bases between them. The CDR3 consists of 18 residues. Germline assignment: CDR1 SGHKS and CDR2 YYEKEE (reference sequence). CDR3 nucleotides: TGTGCCAGCAGCCCGGGGGGCGGGACCGACTGGTTGGCCTATGGCTACACCTTC. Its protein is CASSPGGGTDWLAYGYTF.

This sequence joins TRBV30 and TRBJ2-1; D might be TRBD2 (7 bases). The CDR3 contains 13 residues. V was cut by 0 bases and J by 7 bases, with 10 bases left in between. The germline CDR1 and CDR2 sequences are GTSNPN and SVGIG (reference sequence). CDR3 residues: CAWSVGGVNEQFF. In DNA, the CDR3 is TGTGCCTGGAGTGTAGGGGGGGTGAATGAGCAGTTCTTC. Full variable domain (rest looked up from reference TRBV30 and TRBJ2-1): SQTIHQWPATLVQPVGSPLSLECTVEGTSNPNLYWYRQAAGRGLQLLFYSVGIGQISSEVPQNLSASRPQDRQFILSSKKLLLSDSGFYLCAWSVGGVNEQFFGPGTRLTVL.

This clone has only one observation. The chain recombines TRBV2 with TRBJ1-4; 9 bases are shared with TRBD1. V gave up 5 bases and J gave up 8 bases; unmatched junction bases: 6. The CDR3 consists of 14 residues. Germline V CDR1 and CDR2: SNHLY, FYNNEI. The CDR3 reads CASSRDRVDEKLFF. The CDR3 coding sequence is TGTGCCAGCAGTCGGGACAGGGTTGACGAAAAACTGTTTTTT.

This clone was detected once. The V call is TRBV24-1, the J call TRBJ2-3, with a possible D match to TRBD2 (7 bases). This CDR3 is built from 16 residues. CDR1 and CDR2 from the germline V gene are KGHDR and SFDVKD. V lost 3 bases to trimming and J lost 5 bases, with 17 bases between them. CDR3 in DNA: TGTGCCACCAGTGATGGGGCGGGGGCCGAGAGAGATACGCAGTATTTT. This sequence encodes CATSDGAGAERDTQYF.